The rows below give T cell receptor beta chains drawn from one sample of a study of T-cell reconstitution after alpha-beta-depleted transplantation in children. TCRdb recomputed calls from the PCR reads with MiXCR, one row per CDR3 protein. The sample has about 610,000 distinct CDR3 sequences, roughly a tenth seen once. The sequencing used PBMCs from the stem cell graft donor, collected from the stem cell graft. The receptors were sampled from a human donor who donated a stem cell graft to a child with acute myeloid leukemia. Each CDR3 is given with its conserved first and last residue.

v_call cdr3_aa
TRBV27 CASSLTGAAAQYF
TRBV4-3 CASSNPGTVDTEAFF
TRBV20-1 CSAAGQETKNIQYF
TRBV10-3 CAISDRGPPNEQFF
TRBV29-1 CSVTGTVKGLSSYEQYF
TRBV7-6 CASSLGGGRTYEQYF
TRBV20-1 CSAMGGAGGNTIYF
TRBV7-9 CASSSMTGTASVLTF
TRBV7-2 CASSLAAGDSGELFF
TRBV7-2 CASSVRALVGGTDTQYF
TRBV6-4 CASSDSDRRKRQTDTQYF
TRBV20-1 CSARNPDRVDTQYF
TRBV20-1 CSAAETSNYGYTF
TRBV23-1 CASSHMGGLADNEQFF
TRBV4-2 CASSHGLAGGRGEQFF
TRBV5-1 CASSLGLAGLRETQYF
TRBV28 CASSSRRHGGETQYF
TRBV29-1 CSVQNPGQIYEQYF
TRBV7-9 CASSGTGTEDPYEQYF
TRBV20-1 CSATTSGINEQYF
TRBV12-3/TRBV12-4 CASSFGTGGQPQHF
TRBV10-3 CAITAGPTEAFF
TRBV2 CASSVTSGSPNFSYEQYF
TRBV6-5 CASSSPWREGNEQFF
TRBV6-2/TRBV6-3 CASSLVPYNEQFF
TRBV7-8 CASSPGTTWAIQYF
TRBV28 CASTPPGGLTGELFF